This is a list of T cell receptor beta chains from one sample in a study of T cells in Graves' hyperthyroidism and ophthalmopathy. TCRdb itself ran the multiplex PCR reads through MiXCR, one entry per CDR3 protein. The data contain approximately 430,000 distinct CDR3 sequences, roughly 14% of them singletons. The sample consisted of blood. The receptor set was obtained from a man between 18 and 35 years old with Graves' ophthalmopathy. The conserved cysteine and the conserved F or W are not part of the CDR3 here.

v_gene | CDR3aa
TRBV13 | ASSLSDSSYNEQF
TRBV19 | ASRNQWGNQPQH
TRBV5-1 | ASSWGGVGMNTEAF
TRBV5-1 | ASSLWETYEQY
TRBV10-3 | ATLGQGGDEQY
TRBV3-1 | ASSQVGGPNTIY
TRBV5-1 | ASGTAGSDEQY
TRBV6-1 | ASSTGGGDNEQF
TRBV2 | ASSRRGEQETQY
TRBV6-2/TRBV6-3 | ASRQGTDYSNQPQH
TRBV19 | ASSIVGSHNEQF
TRBV3-1 | ASSQDPAGGPERF
TRBV3-1 | ASSPPVGTGGGYGYT
TRBV3-1 | ASSQENRGNEQF
TRBV3-1 | ASSQVVSGYTDTQY
TRBV12-3/TRBV12-4 | ASTYLVAEDNEQF
TRBV5-4 | ASSLERGAGTEAF
TRBV20-1 | SASSDVWGYGYT
TRBV30 | AWSQRQTATNEKLF
TRBV24-1 | ATSDRGLRGYT
TRBV3-1 | ASSQVFGGESSPLH
TRBV5-1 | ASSFSSGGLQETQY
TRBV3-1 | ASSQGGGQTQY
TRBV20-1 | SARERGTAPYGYT
TRBV7-9 | ASSLSWGRDYGYT
TRBV20-1 | SGLRTSGSPETQY
TRBV7-9 | ASSTRESRGTEAF